Here is one TCR beta chain with its context. TCRdb independently ran MiXCR on the 5' RACE reads; one entry per CDR3 protein. The repertoire holds 400,000 to 650,000 distinct CDR3 sequences, with 22% as singletons. This sample stems from a study of identical twins. This sample was shared with a second study, whose subject was T cells expressing NK-cell markers. That report adds: In more than 5 donors, dominant CD3+CD56+NKG2C+ clonotypes ranked among the top 10 CD8+ clonotypes.

Sequencing input: CD4+ T cells sorted from blood. The receptor comes from a woman aged 18-35 years in good health.

CDR3 nucleotide sequence: TGTGCCAGCACCATACAGGGGCGGACTGAAGCTTTCTTT. Amino acids: CASTIQGRTEAFF. J is TRBJ1-1 and V is TRBV6-6; 7 nucleotides agree with TRBD1. Germline values: CDR1 MNHNY, CDR2 SVGAGI (reference sequence). This CDR3 region has 13 residues. The junction had 7 bases not matched to a gene; V was cut back by 7 bases and J by 5 bases.